Below are 13 T cell receptor beta chains sequenced from a single sample in a study of Graves' ophthalmopathy and Graves' hyperthyroidism. The authors amplified TCR beta CDR3 regions from RNA transcripts. RT-PCR with HTBI primers came first, then second-round multiplex PCR. One entry per CDR3 protein results from TCRdb running MiXCR on the multiplex PCR reads. Of 300,000 to 500,000 distinct CDR3 sequences listed, 15% are singletons. The sequenced material came from peripheral blood. These TCRs come from a woman younger than 35 with stable Graves' hyperthyroidism.

The sample holds many counts of this clonotype. The chain carries TRBV6-4 and TRBJ1-2; a weak D match, TRBD1 (5 bases). V was clipped by 3 bases and J by 4 bases, with 9 bases between them. The germline CDR1 and CDR2 sequences are MRHNA and SNTAGT. This CDR3 region has 13 residues. The CDR3 is CASSEQEGYGYTF. The CDR3 nucleotides read TGTGCCAGCAGTGAACAGGAGGGCTATGGCTACACCTTC.

This chain uses TRBV18 with TRBJ1-2; TRBD1 matches 7 bases. This CDR3 spans 16 amino acids. Germline CDR1 is KGHSH and CDR2 is LQKENI. V lost 3 bases to trimming and J lost 4 bases; unmatched junction nucleotides: 11. The CDR3 spells CASSPQAGQAFYGYTF. The CDR3 region has the DNA TGTGCCAGCTCACCCCAAGCCGGACAGGCCTTCTATGGCTACACCTTC.

The J gene is TRBJ1-2, the V gene TRBV5-1, with 12 bases matching TRBD1. CDR3 length: 17 amino acids. Germline V gene data show CDR1 as SGHRS and CDR2 as YFSETQ. The trim removed 3 bases at V and 2 bases at J, leaving 8 bases unmatched. CDR3 sequence reads: CASSSLIGTGGNYGYTF. CDR3 coding DNA: TGCGCCAGCAGCTCCCTAATCGGGACAGGGGGCAACTATGGCTACACCTTC.

The CDR3 nucleotides are TGTGCCGGCACTTTAGGGGACAGGAGGACCTACGAGCAGTACTTC. Its translation is CAGTLGDRRTYEQYF. This rearrangement joins TRBV6-2 or TRBV6-3 to TRBJ2-7; 8 nucleotides align to TRBD1. CDR1 and CDR2 (germline): MNHEY, SVGEGT. Trimming took 11 bases from V and 2 from J; bases not matched to a gene: 14. This CDR3 contains 15 residues.

J is TRBJ1-2 and V is TRBV7-2; 12 positions agree with TRBD1. The CDR3 contains 15 residues. The trim removed 3 bases at V and 7 bases at J, leaving 6 bases unmatched. Germline V gene sequence: CDR1 SGHTA, CDR2 FQGNSA. The CDR3 is CASSFTGTGGRGYTF. The CDR3, as DNA: TGTGCCAGCAGCTTTACCGGGACAGGGGGCCGTGGCTACACCTTC. Together with reference TRBV7-2 and TRBJ1-2, the CDR3 gives the full variable domain: GAGVSQSPSNKVTEKGKDVELRCDPISGHTALYWYRQSLGQGLEFLIYFQGNSAPDKSGLPSDRFSAERTGGSVSTLTIQRTQQEDSAVYLCASSFTGTGGRGYTFGSGTRLTVV.

This clonotype was recorded many times. This chain uses TRBV20-1 with TRBJ1-1, with 7 bases that match TRBD1. The ends lost 5 bases at V and 4 bases at J; junction bases unmatched: 7. The CDR3 length is 13 residues. The germline V gene encodes CDR1 DFQATT and CDR2 SNEGSKA (reference sequence). CDR3 sequence: CSAGDRVSTEAFF. In DNA, the CDR3 is TGCAGTGCTGGCGACAGGGTGAGCACTGAAGCTTTCTTT.

There are a few counts of this clonotype. The chain joins TRBV11-2 to TRBJ1-1; D is undetermined. This CDR3 spans 15 amino acids. The germline V gene encodes CDR1 SGHAT and CDR2 FQNNGV. Deletions cut 0 bases from V and 7 bases from J, with 15 bases between. CDR3 in amino acids: CASSLDPVPSIEAFF. DNA of the CDR3: TGTGCCAGCAGCTTAGATCCGGTACCCAGTATTGAAGCTTTCTTT.

The chain is built from TRBV12-3 or TRBV12-4 and TRBJ2-3; 7 bases align to TRBD2. The CDR3 is made up of 15 amino acids. V was clipped by 6 bases and J by 1 base; unmatched bases: 7. This CDR3 reads CASSPWGGRTDTQYF. CDR3 in DNA: TGTGCCAGCAGCCCTTGGGGGGGACGCACAGATACGCAGTATTTT.

This clonotype was seen at least ten times. This chain uses TRBV12-3 or TRBV12-4 with TRBJ1-5, with D possibly being TRBD1 (6 bases). There are 15 residues in the CDR3. Trimming stripped 1 base from V and 4 bases from J, with 11 bases between. CDR3: CASSLEAGENQPQHF. CDR3 coding DNA: TGTGCCAGCAGTTTAGAGGCAGGGGAAAATCAGCCCCAGCATTTT.

This clonotype came up many times. The rearrangement joins TRBV7-8 to TRBJ1-2; TRBD1 is a possible D gene (5 bases). V was cut by 1 base and J by 3 bases, with 12 bases left in between. Germline V CDR1 and CDR2: SGHVS, FQNEAQ. CDR3 size: 15 residues. The CDR3, as DNA: TGTGCCAGCAGCTTAGACAGGCCCACGGACTATGGCTACACCTTC. Its protein product is CASSLDRPTDYGYTF.

This clonotype was seen repeatedly, ten times or more. The chain carries TRBV11-3 and TRBJ2-5; no clear D. CDR3 length equals 14 residues. Germline values: CDR1 SGHNT, CDR2 YENEEA. Deletions cut 5 bases from V and 0 bases from J, with 10 bases between. The DNA of the CDR3 is TGTGCCAGCAGCATCGGACGGTACCAAGAGACCCAGTACTTC. Its translation is CASSIGRYQETQYF.

The sample holds many counts of this clonotype. This chain uses TRBV6-2 or TRBV6-3 with TRBJ1-2; 9 bases fit TRBD1. The CDR3 is 14 residues long. Trimming at V came to 7 bases and at J to 6 bases, leaving 9 bases not matched to a gene. Germline V gives CDR1 MNHEY, CDR2 SVGEGT. Here the CDR3 DNA reads TGTGCCAGCACCGGCTGGACAGGGGCGAATGGCTACACCTTC. This codes for CASTGWTGANGYTF.

In this sample, this clonotype turned up many times. The chain has TRBV12-3 or TRBV12-4 and TRBJ1-1; D is perhaps TRBD1 (5 bases). The CDR3 has 12 amino acids. V was cut by 7 bases and J by 8 bases, with 14 bases left in between. CDR3 amino acids: CASNKEGPEAFF. CDR3 coding DNA: TGTGCCAGCAACAAAGAGGGGCCCGAAGCTTTCTTT.